The 23 T cell receptor beta chains presented below share a single source sample, sequenced in a study of beta chain features in type 1 diabetes (dated by TCRdb to about 2018). Library method: the immunoSEQ multiplex PCR assay. All of the isolated RNA was reverse transcribed with the High Capacity cDNA Reverse Transcription Kit, so expressed TCRB transcripts were sequenced. In TCRdb, the immuneACCESS table is reduced to in-frame sequences with V and J assigned. These tables do not hold every clone; where another copy was compared, an unresolved V gene accounts for under half, and the others remain unexplained. The sample table records about 330,000 clones; more than 9.5% of these occur just once. The top ten clones comprise just over 0.015% of the sample. The sequenced sample consisted of naive CD4+ T cells from blood. The intended sense of this specimen's cell subset or site label: true naive CD4+ T cells. Receptors were obtained from a young woman in good health.

The chain recombines TRBV11-3 with TRBJ1-2; 7 nucleotides agree with TRBD1. This CDR3 comprises 13 residues. J was trimmed by 5 bases and V by 4 bases; bases with no gene match: 4. Germline V gives CDR1 SGHNT, CDR2 YENEEA. CDR3 residues: CASSSSTGYGYTF. CDR3 in DNA: TGTGCCAGCAGCTCCTCGACAGGGTATGGCTACACCTTC.

This chain uses TRBV28 with TRBJ2-1; D uncertain. There are 17 residues in the CDR3. The germline V and J ends were trimmed by 2 bases and 6 bases, with 20 bases remaining between them. From germline, CDR1 is MDHEN and CDR2 SYDVKM. Here the CDR3 reads CASSLILPAAVSNEQFF. CDR3 bases: TGTGCCAGCAGTTTAATTCTTCCGGCGGCCGTATCCAATGAGCAGTTCTTC.

This chain links TRBV18 with TRBJ2-3; perhaps TRBD1 as D (6 bases). This CDR3 comprises 12 residues. The germline CDR1 and CDR2 sequences are KGHSH and LQKENI. Trimming took off 8 bases at V and 1 base at J, with 7 bases between the two ends. CDR3 sequence reads: CASEGGTDTQYF. In DNA form, the CDR3 reads TGTGCCAGCGAGGGGGGCACAGATACGCAGTATTTT.

This clone was seen a few times. The V and J genes are TRBV9 and TRBJ2-1; D remains unclear. Germline V gives CDR1 SGDLS, CDR2 YYNGEE. CDR3 length: 17 residues. V was shortened by 0 bases and J by 5 bases, with 18 bases between the two germline ends. The CDR3 is CASSVARHQAANNEQFF. For the CDR3, the DNA is TGTGCCAGCAGCGTAGCTCGACACCAGGCCGCGAACAATGAGCAGTTCTTC.

This chain joins TRBV15 and TRBJ1-3, with 7 bases matching TRBD1. V was pared by 6 bases and J by 0 bases, with 2 bases of the junction left unmatched. The CDR3 is 14 amino acids. Germline V gene data show CDR1 as LNHNV and CDR2 as YYDKDF (reference sequence). The CDR3 coding sequence is TGTGCCACCAGAAGGGACAGCTCTGGAAACACCATATATTTT. Amino acids: CATRRDSSGNTIYF.

The chain recombines TRBV7-2 with TRBJ2-3; 8 bases match TRBD2. The CDR3 contains 16 residues. With V trimmed by 2 bases and J by 4 bases, 8 bases remained unmatched. Germline V gene sequence: CDR1 SGHTA, CDR2 FQGNSA. The CDR3 protein is CASSLLGGRSPDTQYF. In nucleotides, the CDR3 is TGTGCCAGCAGCTTATTGGGCGGGAGGAGTCCAGATACGCAGTATTTT.

This clone has only a few counts. This chain uses TRBV28 with TRBJ2-5; 9 bases agree with TRBD2. J lost 4 bases, V lost 10 bases, and 10 bases had no gene match. This CDR3 is built from 14 residues. Germline V gene lookup returns CDR1 MDHEN and CDR2 SYDVKM. The CDR3 region is CATLPSGRTETQYF. Written as DNA, the CDR3 is TGTGCCACCCTACCCAGCGGGAGGACAGAGACCCAGTACTTC. Variable domain in full (rest from reference TRBV28 and TRBJ2-5): DVKVTQSSRYLVKRTGEKVFLECVQDMDHENMFWYRQDPGLGLRLIYFSYDVKMKEKGDIPEGYSVSREKKERFSLILESASTNQTSMYLCATLPSGRTETQYFGPGTRLLVL.

The rearrangement joins TRBV6-6 to TRBJ2-1, with 12 bases lining up with TRBD2. Germline CDR1 is MNHNY and CDR2 is SVGAGI (reference sequence). The CDR3 spans 15 residues. V shed 6 bases, J shed 6 bases, and the junction held 6 bases outside the gene matches. The CDR3: CASRGGTSGRNEQFF. DNA for the CDR3: TGTGCCAGCAGGGGGGGGACTAGCGGGCGCAATGAGCAGTTCTTC.

This clone was seen a handful of times. The chain uses TRBV7-2 and TRBJ2-5; 10 positions match TRBD2. The CDR3 is 14 residues long. CDR1 is SGHTA and CDR2 is FQGNSA in the germline V gene. The ends lost 7 bases at V and 2 bases at J; junction bases unmatched: 4. The CDR3 DNA follows: TGTGCCAGCAACCAGCGGGAGGGGCAAGAGACCCAGTACTTC. Protein product: CASNQREGQETQYF.

The table lists this clone with a few counts. The chain employs TRBV9 and TRBJ2-1, with D tentatively TRBD2 (6 bases). There are 16 residues in the CDR3. V shed 2 bases and J shed 3 bases, with 15 bases lying between them. The germline CDR1 and CDR2 sequences are SGDLS and YYNGEE. The CDR3 bases are TGTGCCAGCAGCGTCGCGGCGGGAAGCGGCTACAATGAGCAGTTCTTC. Protein sequence: CASSVAAGSGYNEQFF.

The chain uses TRBV5-6 and TRBJ2-3; no clear D gene. This CDR3 has 16 amino acids. Trimming cost V 0 bases and J 2 bases, with 13 bases left between them. Germline CDR1 and CDR2: SGHDT and YYEEEE. CDR3 bases: TGTGCCAGCAGCTTGGGCCCCCCCCGGTCCACAGATACGCAGTATTTT. Amino acid sequence: CASSLGPPRSTDTQYF.

This chain joins TRBV29-1 and TRBJ1-1, with a tentative D call TRBD1 (5 bases). Germline loops: CDR1 SQVTM, CDR2 ANQGSEA. CDR3 size: 11 residues. The chain's CDR3 is CSGGMNTEAFF. DNA for the CDR3: TGCTCGGGGGGTATGAACACTGAAGCTTTCTTT. Supplemented by reference TRBV29-1 and TRBJ1-1, the full variable domain reads SAVISQKPSRDICQRGTSLTIQCQVDSQVTMMFWYRQQPGQSLTLIATANQGSEATYESGFVIDKFPISRPNLTFSTLTVSNMSPEDSSIYLCSGGMNTEAFFGQGTRLTVV.

The table lists this clone with a few counts. The chain carries TRBV18 and TRBJ1-2; TRBD1 matches 8 bases. Looked up from germline, CDR1 is KGHSH and CDR2 is LQKENI. There are 13 residues in the CDR3. V lost 6 bases to trimming and J lost 7 bases; unmatched junction nucleotides: 7. The CDR3 reads CASSTGQESGYTF. In DNA form, the CDR3 reads TGTGCCAGCTCTACGGGACAGGAATCTGGCTACACCTTC.

This clone occurred a few times. The chain links TRBV2 to TRBJ2-5; D not resolved. Germline loops: CDR1 SNHLY, CDR2 FYNNEI. The V end lost 7 bases, the J end lost 4 bases, and 4 bases lay between the germline ends. CDR3 size: 10 residues. CDR3 in DNA: TGTGCCAGCAAGCGAGAGACCCAGTACTTC. Amino acids: CASKRETQYF.

The table lists this clone with a few counts. The gene calls are TRBV18 and TRBJ2-5, with D possibly TRBD1 on 6 matching bases. The CDR3 runs to 15 residues. Deletions cut 0 bases from V and 1 base from J, with 9 bases between. Germline values: CDR1 KGHSH, CDR2 LQKENI. The CDR3 sequence: CASSPPGHIQETQYF. The CDR3 DNA is TGTGCCAGCTCACCACCGGGACACATCCAAGAGACCCAGTACTTC.

This clone was detected only a few times. The gene calls are TRBV4-3 and TRBJ2-1, with 9 bases fitting TRBD2. Germline assignment: CDR1 LGHNA and CDR2 YSLEER. Losses at the gene ends were 0 bases for V and 16 bases for J; bases not matched to a gene: 4. The length of the CDR3 is 12 residues. The CDR3 sequence: CASSQDQREVFF. The CDR3 DNA sequence: TGCGCCAGCAGCCAAGACCAGCGGGAGGTATTCTTC.

This chain connects TRBV30 to TRBJ2-7; 8 bases agree with TRBD2. The germline V gene encodes CDR1 GTSNPN and CDR2 SVGIG (reference sequence). With 8 bases clipped from V and 2 bases from J, the junction kept 2 bases outside the gene matches. CDR3 length: 11 residues. In DNA form, the CDR3 reads TGTGCCGGGGGACTAGCCTACGAGCAGTACTTC. This codes for CAGGLAYEQYF. The full variable domain, in which reference TRBV30 and TRBJ2-7 provide the parts outside the CDR3, is SQTIHQWPATLVQPVGSPLSLECTVEGTSNPNLYWYRQAAGRGLQLLFYSVGIGQISSEVPQNLSASRPQDRQFILSSKKLLLSDSGFYLCAGGLAYEQYFGPGTRLTVT.

V gene TRBV6-1 combines with J gene TRBJ1-5, with TRBD1 matching over 11 bases. Germline V gene lookup returns CDR1 MNHNS and CDR2 SASEGT. The ends lost 7 bases at V and 6 bases at J; junction bases unmatched: 5. The CDR3 totals 14 residues. Here the CDR3 reads CASKDRGRGQPQHF. CDR3 coding DNA: TGTGCCAGCAAGGACAGGGGGCGCGGTCAGCCCCAGCATTTT.

This clone was detected a few times. The chain links TRBV30 to TRBJ2-3; TRBD2 might be the D (6 bases). This CDR3 region has 14 residues. Trimming shortened V by 4 bases and J by 0 bases, and 11 bases separated the two germline ends. From germline, CDR1 is GTSNPN and CDR2 SVGIG (reference sequence). Here the CDR3 reads CAWISGTSTDTQYF. As DNA, the CDR3 is TGTGCCTGGATCTCAGGGACTAGCACAGATACGCAGTATTTT.

This clone was found a few times. V gene TRBV2 combines with J gene TRBJ1-2; D ambiguous. The CDR3 runs to 11 residues. V was pared by 7 bases and J by 7 bases, with 10 bases between. The V gene's germline CDR1 is SNHLY and CDR2 FYNNEI. CDR3 region: CASTLEAGYTF. The CDR3 DNA is TGTGCCAGCACCCTGGAGGCTGGCTACACCTTC.

The chain is built from TRBV7-3 and TRBJ2-1, with D possibly being TRBD2 (5 bases). Germline V lookup: CDR1 SGHTA, CDR2 FQGTGA. CDR3 size: 15 residues. The ends were cut back, 0 bases at V and 6 bases at J, with 12 bases in the middle. CDR3 sequence reads: CASSLTVRAGNEQFF. Here the CDR3 DNA reads TGTGCCAGCAGCTTAACTGTGAGGGCGGGCAATGAGCAGTTCTTC.

V gene TRBV7-3 combines with J gene TRBJ2-3, with 9 nucleotides matching TRBD2. Germline V gives CDR1 SGHTA, CDR2 FQGTGA. The CDR3 is 15 amino acids. The V and J ends lost 1 base and 5 bases, in that order; junction bases with no gene match: 4. The CDR3 coding sequence is TGTGCCAGCAGCTTAATTAGCGGGAGCGGAGATACGCAGTATTTT. Amino acids: CASSLISGSGDTQYF.

This clone was observed a handful of times. The chain has TRBV29-1 and TRBJ2-5; D gene ambiguous. CDR1 and CDR2 from the germline V gene are SQVTM and ANQGSEA. CDR3 length equals 11 residues. The V and J ends lost 5 bases and 5 bases respectively, with 9 bases between them. CDR3 amino acids: CSVKLGETQYF. The CDR3, as DNA: TGCAGCGTTAAACTTGGTGAGACCCAGTACTTC.